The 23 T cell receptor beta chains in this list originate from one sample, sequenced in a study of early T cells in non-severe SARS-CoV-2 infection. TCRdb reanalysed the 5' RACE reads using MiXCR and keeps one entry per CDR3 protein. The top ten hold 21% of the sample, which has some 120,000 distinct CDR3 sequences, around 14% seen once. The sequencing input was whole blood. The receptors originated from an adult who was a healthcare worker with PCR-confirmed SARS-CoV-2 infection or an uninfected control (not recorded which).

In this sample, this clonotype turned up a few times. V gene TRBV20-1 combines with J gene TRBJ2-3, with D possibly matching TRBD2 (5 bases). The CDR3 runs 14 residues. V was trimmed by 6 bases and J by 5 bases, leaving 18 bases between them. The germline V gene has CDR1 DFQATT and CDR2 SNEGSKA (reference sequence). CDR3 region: CSAAGHTREDTQYF. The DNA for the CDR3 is TGCAGTGCCGCGGGCCACACCCGAGAAGATACGCAGTATTTT.

The CDR3 reads CASSSRGMNTEAFF. The DNA of the CDR3 is TGTGCCAGCAGTTCCCGGGGTATGAACACTGAAGCTTTCTTT. The chain joins TRBV12-3 or TRBV12-4 to TRBJ1-1, with unresolved D. The ends were cut back, 4 bases at V and 0 bases at J, with 9 bases in the middle. This CDR3 has 14 residues.

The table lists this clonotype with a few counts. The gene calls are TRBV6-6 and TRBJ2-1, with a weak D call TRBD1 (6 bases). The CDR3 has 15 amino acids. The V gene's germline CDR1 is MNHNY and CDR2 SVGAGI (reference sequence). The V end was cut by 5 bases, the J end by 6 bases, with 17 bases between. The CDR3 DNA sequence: TGTGCCAGCAGTCACGAAGTAAGACAGGTCAATGAGCAGTTCTTC. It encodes CASSHEVRQVNEQFF.

The CDR3 spells CASTDSYEQYF. The DNA of the CDR3 is TGTGCCAGCACCGACTCCTACGAGCAGTACTTC. J is TRBJ2-7 and V is TRBV11-2, with D uncertain. Germline V lookup: CDR1 SGHAT, CDR2 FQNNGV. CDR3 length: 11 amino acids. Trimming pared 7 bases from V and 0 bases from J, leaving 4 bases between.

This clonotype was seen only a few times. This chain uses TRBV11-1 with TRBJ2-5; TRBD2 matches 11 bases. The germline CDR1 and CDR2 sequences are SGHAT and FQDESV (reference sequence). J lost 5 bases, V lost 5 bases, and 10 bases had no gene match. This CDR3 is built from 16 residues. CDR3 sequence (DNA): TGTGCCAGCAGCCCTTCGGGACTAGCGGAGGTGGAGACCCAGTACTTC. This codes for CASSPSGLAEVETQYF.

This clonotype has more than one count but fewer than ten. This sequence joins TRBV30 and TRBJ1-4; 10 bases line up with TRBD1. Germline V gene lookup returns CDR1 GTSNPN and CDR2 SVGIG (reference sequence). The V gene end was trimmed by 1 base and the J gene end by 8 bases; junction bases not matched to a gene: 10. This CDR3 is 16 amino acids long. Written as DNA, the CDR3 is TGTGCCTGGAGTGGGCCCGGGACAGGGGCGGCGGAAAAACTGTTTTTT. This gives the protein CAWSGPGTGAAEKLFF. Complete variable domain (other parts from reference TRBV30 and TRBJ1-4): SQTIHQWPATLVQPVGSPLSLECTVEGTSNPNLYWYRQAAGRGLQLLFYSVGIGQISSEVPQNLSASRPQDRQFILSSKKLLLSDSGFYLCAWSGPGTGAAEKLFFGSGTQLSVL.

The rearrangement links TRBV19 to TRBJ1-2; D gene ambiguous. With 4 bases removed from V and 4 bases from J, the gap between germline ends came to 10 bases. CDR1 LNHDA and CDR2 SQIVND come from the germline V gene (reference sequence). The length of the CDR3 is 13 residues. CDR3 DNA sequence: TGTGCCAGTAGTAACCCGGGATTCTATGGCTACACCTTC. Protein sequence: CASSNPGFYGYTF. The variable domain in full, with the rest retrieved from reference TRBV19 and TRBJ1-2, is DGGITQSPKYLFRKEGQNVTLSCEQNLNHDAMYWYRQDPGQGLRLIYYSQIVNDFQKGDIAEGYSVSREKKESFPLTVTSAQKNPTAFYLCASSNPGFYGYTFGSGTRLTVV.

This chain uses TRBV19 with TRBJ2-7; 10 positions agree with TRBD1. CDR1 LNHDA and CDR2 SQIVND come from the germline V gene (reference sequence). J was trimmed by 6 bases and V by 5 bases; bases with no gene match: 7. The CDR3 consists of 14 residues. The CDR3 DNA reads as TGTGCCAGTAGTTTTCGGGACAGGGGATTCGAGCAGTACTTC. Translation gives CASSFRDRGFEQYF. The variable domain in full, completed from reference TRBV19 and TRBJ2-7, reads DGGITQSPKYLFRKEGQNVTLSCEQNLNHDAMYWYRQDPGQGLRLIYYSQIVNDFQKGDIAEGYSVSREKKESFPLTVTSAQKNPTAFYLCASSFRDRGFEQYFGPGTRLTVT.

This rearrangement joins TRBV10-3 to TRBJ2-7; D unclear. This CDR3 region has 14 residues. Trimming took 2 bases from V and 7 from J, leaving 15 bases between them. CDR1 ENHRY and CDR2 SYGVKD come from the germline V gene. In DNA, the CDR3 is TGTGCCATCAGTGAGCTGTCCTCTAATGGAGAGCAGTACTTC. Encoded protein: CAISELSSNGEQYF.

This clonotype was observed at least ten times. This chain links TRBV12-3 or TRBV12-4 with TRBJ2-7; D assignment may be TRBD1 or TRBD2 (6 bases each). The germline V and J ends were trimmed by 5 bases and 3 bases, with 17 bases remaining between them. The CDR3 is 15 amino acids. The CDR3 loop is CASSPSYREDYEQYF. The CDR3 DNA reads TGTGCCAGCAGTCCGTCATACAGGGAGGACTACGAGCAGTACTTC.

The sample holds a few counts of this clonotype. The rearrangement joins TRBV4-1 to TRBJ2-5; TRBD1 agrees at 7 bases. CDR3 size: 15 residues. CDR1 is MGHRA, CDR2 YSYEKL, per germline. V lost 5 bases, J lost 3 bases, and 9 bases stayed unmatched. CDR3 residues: CASSLAAGTEETQYF. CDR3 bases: TGCGCCAGCAGCTTGGCGGCCGGGACAGAAGAGACCCAGTACTTC.

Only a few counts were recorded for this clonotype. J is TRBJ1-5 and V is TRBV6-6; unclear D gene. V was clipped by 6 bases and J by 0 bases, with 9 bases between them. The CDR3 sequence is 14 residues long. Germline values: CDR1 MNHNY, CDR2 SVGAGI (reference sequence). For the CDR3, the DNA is TGTGCCAGCAGCCCAGACCTTAGCAATCAGCCCCAGCATTTT. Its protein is CASSPDLSNQPQHF.

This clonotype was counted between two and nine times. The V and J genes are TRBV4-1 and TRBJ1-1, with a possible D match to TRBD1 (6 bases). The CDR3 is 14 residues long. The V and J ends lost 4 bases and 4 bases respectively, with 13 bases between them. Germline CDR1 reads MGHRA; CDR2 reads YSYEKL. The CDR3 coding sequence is TGCGCCAGCAGCCGCATACAGGGTAGCACTGAAGCTTTCTTT. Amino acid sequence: CASSRIQGSTEAFF.

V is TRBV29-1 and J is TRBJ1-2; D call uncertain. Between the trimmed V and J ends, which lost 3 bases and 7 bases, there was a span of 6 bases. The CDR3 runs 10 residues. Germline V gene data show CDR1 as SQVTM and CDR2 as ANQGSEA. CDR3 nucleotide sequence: TGCAGCGTTGATGCGGGTGGCTACACCTTC. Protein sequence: CSVDAGGYTF.

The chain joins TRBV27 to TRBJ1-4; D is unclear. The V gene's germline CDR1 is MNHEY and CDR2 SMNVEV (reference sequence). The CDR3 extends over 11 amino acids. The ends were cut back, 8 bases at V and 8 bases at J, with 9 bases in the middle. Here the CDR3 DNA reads TGTGCCAGCCGACCGGGAGAAAAACTGTTTTTT. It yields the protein CASRPGEKLFF.

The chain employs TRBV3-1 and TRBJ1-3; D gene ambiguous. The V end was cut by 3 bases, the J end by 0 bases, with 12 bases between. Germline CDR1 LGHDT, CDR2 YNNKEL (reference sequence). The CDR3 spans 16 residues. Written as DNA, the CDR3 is TGTGCCAGCAGCCATAGAGGTACTCGCTCTGGAAACACCATATATTTT. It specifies CASSHRGTRSGNTIYF.

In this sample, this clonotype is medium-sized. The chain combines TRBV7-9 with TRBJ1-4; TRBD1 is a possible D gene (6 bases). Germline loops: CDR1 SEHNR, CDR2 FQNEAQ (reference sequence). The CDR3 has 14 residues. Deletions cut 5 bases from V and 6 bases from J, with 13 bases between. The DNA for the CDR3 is TGTGCCAGCAGCCGATCGGACAGCGATGAAAAACTGTTTTTT. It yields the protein CASSRSDSDEKLFF.

The CDR3 nucleotides read TGTGCCAGCAGTTACAGGGGAGGGAACACTGAAGCTTTCTTT. Its protein is CASSYRGGNTEAFF. The V gene is TRBV6-6, the J gene TRBJ1-1, with a weak D call TRBD1 (5 bases). The CDR3 totals 14 residues. Per germline, CDR1 MNHNY and CDR2 SVGAGI (reference sequence). Trimming shortened V by 2 bases and J by 1 base, and 8 bases separated the two germline ends.

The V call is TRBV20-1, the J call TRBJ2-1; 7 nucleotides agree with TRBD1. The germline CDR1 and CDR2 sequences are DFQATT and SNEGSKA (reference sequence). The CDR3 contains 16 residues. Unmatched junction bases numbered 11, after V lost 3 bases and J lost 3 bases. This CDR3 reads CSASPPTGQIYNEQFF. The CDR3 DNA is TGCAGTGCTAGTCCCCCGACAGGGCAAATCTACAATGAGCAGTTCTTC.

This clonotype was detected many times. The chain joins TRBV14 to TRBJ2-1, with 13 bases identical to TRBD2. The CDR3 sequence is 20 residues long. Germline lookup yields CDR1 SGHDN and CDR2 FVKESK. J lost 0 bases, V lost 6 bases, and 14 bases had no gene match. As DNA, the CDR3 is TGTGCCAGCAGTCGCTCCCCGGGACTAGCGGGGAAGAGCTCCTACAATGAGCAGTTCTTC. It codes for CASSRSPGLAGKSSYNEQFF.

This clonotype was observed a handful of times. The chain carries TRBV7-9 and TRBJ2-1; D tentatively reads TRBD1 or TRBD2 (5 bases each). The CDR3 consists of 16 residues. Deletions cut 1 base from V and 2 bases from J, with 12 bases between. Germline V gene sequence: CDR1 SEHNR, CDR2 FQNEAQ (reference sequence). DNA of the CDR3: TGTGCCAGCAGCTTAGGGGGGTCCCTACCCTACAATGAGCAGTTCTTC. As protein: CASSLGGSLPYNEQFF.

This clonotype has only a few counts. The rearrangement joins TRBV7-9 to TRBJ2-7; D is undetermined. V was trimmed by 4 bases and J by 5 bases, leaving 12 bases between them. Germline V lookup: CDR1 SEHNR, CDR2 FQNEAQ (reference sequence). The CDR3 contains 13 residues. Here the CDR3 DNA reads TGTGCCAGCAGCTCCCCAGGCTGGGACGAGCAGTACTTC. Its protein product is CASSSPGWDEQYF.

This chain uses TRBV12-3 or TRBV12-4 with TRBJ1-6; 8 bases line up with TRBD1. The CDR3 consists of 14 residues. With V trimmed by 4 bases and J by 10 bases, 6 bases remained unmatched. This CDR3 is CASSSDRVRSPLHF. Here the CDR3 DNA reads TGTGCCAGCAGTTCGGACAGGGTACGGTCACCCCTCCACTTT.